This entry is about one TCR beta chain. What it recognizes is unknown. The CDR3 is 13 residues long. The germline gives CDR1 MDHEN, CDR2 SYDVKM. The V end was cut by 8 bases, the J end by 2 bases, with 9 bases between. This entry comes from a study of vaccination and CD4 T cells after COVID-19. Study as a whole: Each of a few convalescent patients provided samples at day 14 and again at days 161 to 241 post-vaccination.

Time point denoted: late sampling 161 to 241 days after vaccination in a few convalescent patients. Documented treatment: roughly 11-day PBMC culture with coronavirus spike peptide pools or control peptides (ViraFEST assay). Before TCRs were sequenced, ViraFEST expanded antigen-specific T cells with peptide pools. Cultured CD4+ T-cell DNA underwent Oncomine TCR Beta short-read sequencing. Using its own MiXCR run on the PCR reads, TCRdb lists one record per CDR3 protein. The data show roughly 24,000 distinct CDR3 sequences, 35% seen once. The study's findings and limits: For convalescent patients, a median 86.3% of reactive clones surfaced exclusively after vaccination.

The chain carries TRBV28 and TRBJ2-2; a possible D gene is TRBD1 (5 bases). This clonotype was obtained from a human donor who had recovered from COVID-19. The material was CD4+ T cells from blood, cultured in vitro, obtained about 7 months after SARS-CoV-2 vaccination. DNA of the CDR3: TGTGCCAGCGGAGACAGTAACACCGGGGAGCTGTTTTTT. Amino acid sequence: CASGDSNTGELFF.